This TCR beta chain was identified in a study of shared clonotypes between healthy human individuals. The overall study: A donor's plate count was three for CD4 naive and three for CD4 memory; CD8 naive had two and CD8 memory one. Findings and caveats of the study: Richness estimates generally favored naive over memory subsets. Clonotype sharing among donors, it was expected, would be affected by sequencing depth. Generation probabilities were higher for clonotypes shared across all four sorted-subset donors than for unshared ones.

This clone has just one count. The target antigen is unknown. Data came from immunoSEQ multiplex PCR; TCRdb stores just in-frame clones and leaves some out. Of around 550,000 clones in the sample, 85% to 95% were seen once. Germline V lookup: CDR1 LNHNV, CDR2 YYDKDF (reference sequence). The CDR3 runs to 13 residues. Trimming removed 4 bases from V and 3 bases from J, with 10 bases in between. Naivety among CD8 cells was defined by CD45RO negativity and positive CCR7 selection, thereby excluding terminally differentiated effector memory CD45RA+ cells. The receptor was isolated from a woman aged 30 to 39 in good health. Material for sequencing was naive CD8+ T cells sorted from blood. The V gene is TRBV15, the J gene TRBJ2-7; D is uncertain. The CDR3, as DNA: TGTGCCACCAGCAAAGGTTCTTTCTACGAGCAGTACTTC. Encoded protein: CATSKGSFYEQYF.